The 28 T cell receptor beta chains below were found in one sample sequenced in a study of T-cell memory formation after mild COVID-19. TCRdb reanalysed the 5' RACE reads using MiXCR and keeps one entry per CDR3 protein. The sample yields more than 100,000 distinct CDR3 sequences, 15% to 20% seen once. Sample: PBMCs or a T cell subset sorted from them (not recorded which). The source is a man aged 18-30 years who had mild COVID-19 (a few samples of this study predate the infection). Cell type and time point are not known.

This clonotype has a count of ten or more. The chain employs TRBV20-1 and TRBJ2-1, with 8 bases lining up with TRBD2. Trimming removed 0 bases from V and 9 bases from J; junction bases left unmatched: 16. The CDR3 covers 17 residues. Germline CDR1 reads DFQATT; CDR2 reads SNEGSKA (reference sequence). CDR3 in amino acids: CSARDRLRSGGHSEQFF. CDR3 nucleotide sequence: TGCAGTGCTAGAGATCGTCTCCGGTCGGGGGGGCACAGTGAGCAGTTCTTC.

V usage is TRBV6-1 and J usage is TRBJ1-1; no firm D call. The CDR3 contains 13 residues. In germline, CDR1 is MNHNS, CDR2 SASEGT. The ends were cut back, 1 base at V and 8 bases at J, with 11 bases in the middle. CDR3 bases: TGTGCCAGCAGTGAAGGTCGGGGTCTAGAAGCTTTCTTT. This translates into CASSEGRGLEAFF.

This clonotype was seen only a few times. CDR3 in DNA: TGCGCCAGCGCAGCAGGGAATTACGAGCAGTACTTC. Residues: CASAAGNYEQYF. The rearrangement links TRBV5-1 to TRBJ2-7; weak D call: TRBD1 (5 bases). The V end lost 7 bases, the J end lost 4 bases, and 12 bases lay between the germline ends. This CDR3 has 12 residues. In germline, CDR1 is SGHRS, CDR2 YFSETQ.

V usage is TRBV6-5 and J usage is TRBJ2-3; unclear D gene. The CDR3 extends over 12 amino acids. Germline CDR1 reads MNHEY; CDR2 reads SVGAGI. V was trimmed by 2 bases and J by 7 bases, leaving 7 bases between them. The chain's CDR3 is CASSYDGYTQYF. The CDR3 DNA is TGTGCCAGCAGTTACGATGGGTATACGCAGTATTTT.

The gene calls are TRBV7-2 and TRBJ1-5, with TRBD1 matching 9 bases. CDR3 length: 14 residues. CDR1 and CDR2 from the germline V gene are SGHTA and FQGNSA. The J segment lost 7 bases and the V segment lost 5 bases, leaving 6 bases of the junction unmatched. The CDR3 bases are TGTGCCAGCAGCATGGGGGGACAGGGACAGCCCCAGCATTTT. It is translated as CASSMGGQGQPQHF.

The chain combines TRBV15 with TRBJ1-2; the match to TRBD1 covers 7 bases. The CDR3 spans 14 residues. Trimming at V came to 5 bases and at J to 3 bases, leaving 6 bases not matched to a gene. The germline gives CDR1 LNHNV, CDR2 YYDKDF (reference sequence). This CDR3 is CATSRWDSDYGYTF. The CDR3 DNA follows: TGTGCCACCAGCCGCTGGGACAGTGACTATGGCTACACCTTC.

This clonotype has a count of ten or more. The chain is built from TRBV7-9 and TRBJ2-1; D is possibly TRBD2 (6 bases). V dropped 4 bases and J dropped 1 base, with 14 bases sitting between them. The V gene's germline CDR1 is SEHNR and CDR2 FQNEAQ (reference sequence). The CDR3 runs to 16 residues. In DNA, the CDR3 is TGTGCCAGCAGCTCGGCGGGAAAGGGGTCCTACAATGAGCAGTTCTTC. Translation gives CASSSAGKGSYNEQFF.

In its sample, this clonotype was seen a few times. This chain joins TRBV10-3 and TRBJ2-2; D ambiguous. Germline V gene lookup returns CDR1 ENHRY and CDR2 SYGVKD. Between the trimmed V and J ends, which lost 5 bases and 3 bases, there was a span of 7 bases. The CDR3 has 13 amino acids. Here the CDR3 DNA reads TGTGCCATCAGTCCCGCCTACACCGGGGAGCTGTTTTTT. It specifies CAISPAYTGELFF.

This chain links TRBV20-1 with TRBJ1-1, with D hard to call. The CDR3 covers 14 residues. The germline gives CDR1 DFQATT, CDR2 SNEGSKA (reference sequence). The V end was cut by 1 base, the J end by 4 bases, with 13 bases between. The CDR3 sequence is CSARGPDIITEAFF. The CDR3 nucleotides read TGCAGTGCTAGAGGCCCAGACATAATCACTGAAGCTTTCTTT.

This clonotype was counted a few times. V is TRBV6-2 or TRBV6-3 and J is TRBJ1-5; 9 bases fit TRBD1. This CDR3 spans 17 amino acids. Germline V lookup: CDR1 MNHEY, CDR2 SVGEGT. With V trimmed by 6 bases and J by 0 bases, 9 bases remained unmatched. As DNA, the CDR3 is TGTGCCAGCAGGCGAGACAGGGGGACTTATAGCAATCAGCCCCAGCATTTT. Translation gives CASRRDRGTYSNQPQHF.

The V and J genes are TRBV6-5 and TRBJ1-2; tentatively, D is TRBD1 (5 bases). The CDR3 totals 14 residues. V was cut by 2 bases and J by 8 bases, with 15 bases left in between. CDR1 and CDR2 from the germline V gene are MNHEY and SVGAGI. The CDR3 spells CASSYGTHAGGYTF. CDR3 coding DNA: TGTGCCAGCAGTTACGGGACCCACGCGGGGGGCTACACCTTC.

CDR3 coding DNA: TGCGCCAGCAGCTTGCCGAACCACGGGGGGGCGGATACGCAGTATTTT. It specifies CASSLPNHGGADTQYF. The V gene is TRBV5-1, the J gene TRBJ2-3; 8 bases agree with TRBD2. Germline assignment: CDR1 SGHRS and CDR2 YFSETQ. This CDR3 is 16 amino acids long. V dropped 1 base and J dropped 6; count of bases not matched to a gene: 10.

This clonotype was picked up many times. The chain has TRBV5-1 and TRBJ2-1; 10 bases fit TRBD2. The trim removed 3 bases at V and 3 bases at J, leaving 3 bases unmatched. The CDR3 runs 15 residues. Per the germline V gene, CDR1 is SGHRS and CDR2 is YFSETQ. CDR3 amino acids: CASSSTSGVYNEQFF. CDR3 DNA: TGCGCCAGCAGCTCTACTAGCGGGGTCTACAATGAGCAGTTCTTC.

This clonotype was counted between two and nine times. The chain combines TRBV5-1 with TRBJ2-5, with 9 bases lining up with TRBD2. CDR3 length: 16 amino acids. Germline assignment: CDR1 SGHRS and CDR2 YFSETQ. The V gene end was trimmed by 4 bases and the J gene end by 0 bases; junction bases not matched to a gene: 7. DNA of the CDR3: TGCGCCAGCAGCACCGTCAGCGGGGGGAACCAAGAGACCCAGTACTTC. This codes for CASSTVSGGNQETQYF.

The chain employs TRBV15 and TRBJ2-2; D gene ambiguous. The CDR3 sequence is 14 residues long. Germline V CDR1 and CDR2: LNHNV, YYDKDF (reference sequence). V lost 1 base and J 5 bases, leaving 8 bases between the germline ends. CDR3 sequence (DNA): TGTGCCACCAGCAGAGGCGTTGGGACCGGGGAGCTGTTTTTT. Translated, it gives CATSRGVGTGELFF.

This chain joins TRBV4-3 and TRBJ1-6; D might be TRBD1 (5 bases). CDR3 length: 16 residues. Trimming cost V 6 bases and J 0 bases, with 12 bases left between them. CDR1 and CDR2 (germline): LGHNA, YSLEER. CDR3 residues: CASRTGISSYNSPLHF. The CDR3 nucleotides are TGCGCCAGCAGAACAGGAATCAGCTCCTATAATTCACCCCTCCACTTT.

V usage is TRBV7-2 and J usage is TRBJ2-5; TRBD1 or TRBD2 may be the D gene (6 bases each). V was clipped by 1 base and J by 5 bases, with 14 bases between them. Germline values: CDR1 SGHTA, CDR2 FQGNSA. The CDR3 spans 15 residues. The CDR3 nucleotides read TGTGCCAGCAGCTTAGGGGGGGCTAGCGAGGAGACCCAGTACTTC. This codes for CASSLGGASEETQYF.

The chain uses TRBV5-1 and TRBJ1-4; TRBD1 aligns across 8 bases. V dropped 2 bases and J dropped 5; count of bases not matched to a gene: 8. Germline V gene data show CDR1 as SGHRS and CDR2 as YFSETQ. The CDR3 covers 16 residues. The CDR3 nucleotides are TGCGCCAGCAGCTTCGGACAGGGACGTAGCAATGAAAAACTGTTTTTT. Protein product: CASSFGQGRSNEKLFF.

This clonotype was counted between two and nine times. V is TRBV7-2 and J is TRBJ1-6; a possible D gene is TRBD1 (6 bases). Germline assignment: CDR1 SGHTA and CDR2 FQGNSA. V shed 6 bases and J shed 10 bases, with 22 bases lying between them. The CDR3 covers 16 residues. As DNA, the CDR3 is TGTGCCAGCAGACCCCCGTACTCCAGGGGTCTGTCACCCCTCCACTTT. Residues: CASRPPYSRGLSPLHF.

This clonotype was counted many times. The rearrangement joins TRBV7-2 to TRBJ1-5; weak D call: TRBD1 (5 bases). Germline-derived CDR1 and CDR2 are SGHTA and FQGNSA. The ends were cut back, 3 bases at V and 7 bases at J, with 10 bases in the middle. The length of the CDR3 is 13 residues. The CDR3 coding sequence is TGTGCCAGCAGCTTTGGGGGTGGCCAGCCCCAGCATTTT. Its protein product is CASSFGGGQPQHF.

The gene calls are TRBV5-4 and TRBJ2-3; D may match TRBD1 or TRBD2 (5 bases each). This CDR3 region has 15 residues. Trimming stripped 4 bases from V and 5 bases from J, with 17 bases between. Per germline, CDR1 SGHNT and CDR2 YYREEE (reference sequence). CDR3 protein: CASSRNARDGDTQYF. The CDR3, as DNA: TGTGCCAGCAGCCGGAATGCCAGGGACGGAGATACGCAGTATTTT.

The rearrangement uses TRBV5-1 and TRBJ2-6, with 10 bases matching TRBD1. Germline trimming cut 0 bases from V and 0 bases from J; bases unmatched to any gene: 6. Germline V gene data show CDR1 as SGHRS and CDR2 as YFSETQ. This CDR3 spans 19 amino acids. The CDR3 protein is CASSLGDRGNPSGANVLTF. The CDR3, as DNA: TGCGCCAGCAGCTTGGGGGACAGGGGCAACCCCTCTGGGGCCAACGTCCTGACTTTC.

This clonotype was seen only a few times. This chain joins TRBV7-6 and TRBJ2-5; a weak D match, TRBD2 (6 bases). CDR1 and CDR2 (germline): SGHVS, FNYEAQ. CDR3 length: 15 residues. V lost 5 bases to trimming and J lost 5 bases, with 18 bases between them. The CDR3, as DNA: TGTGCCAGCAGCCTCGAAGCGGGCCCCTTGGAGACCCAGTACTTC. Protein: CASSLEAGPLETQYF.

This clonotype occurred many times. The gene calls are TRBV7-3 and TRBJ1-1; 12 bases agree with TRBD1. Germline V gene lookup returns CDR1 SGHTA and CDR2 FQGTGA. V dropped 0 bases and J dropped 3; count of bases not matched to a gene: 5. This CDR3 is built from 17 residues. The CDR3 is CASSLTGQGALDTEAFF. CDR3 DNA: TGTGCCAGCAGCTTAACGGGACAGGGGGCGCTGGACACTGAAGCTTTCTTT.

This clonotype was recorded a few times. The chain has TRBV6-1 and TRBJ2-6; no definite D call. The CDR3 has 13 amino acids. Germline assignment: CDR1 MNHNS and CDR2 SASEGT. V was clipped by 6 bases and J by 0 bases, with 3 bases between them. CDR3 nucleotide sequence: TGTGCCAGCAGGAGCTCTGGGGCCAACGTCCTGACTTTC. It yields the protein CASRSSGANVLTF.

This clonotype has just a few counts. The chain has TRBV12-3 or TRBV12-4 and TRBJ1-5; D is possibly TRBD1 (5 bases). Trimming took off 1 base at V and 1 base at J, with 14 bases between the two ends. The CDR3 has 17 amino acids. DNA for the CDR3: TGTGCCAGCAGTTTAGAAGGGGCCTGGATAAGCAATCAGCCCCAGCATTTT. The encoded protein is CASSLEGAWISNQPQHF.

The V and J genes are TRBV7-6 and TRBJ2-1, with 7 bases matching TRBD2. Germline V gene sequence: CDR1 SGHVS, CDR2 FNYEAQ. The CDR3 has 15 amino acids. Trimming cost V 6 bases and J 2 bases; bases outside gene matches: 7. The CDR3 sequence is CASRQEAGAYNEQFF. The DNA of the CDR3 is TGTGCCAGCAGACAAGAGGCGGGGGCCTACAATGAGCAGTTCTTC.

This clonotype was observed a few times. V usage is TRBV10-3 and J usage is TRBJ2-5, with 12 bases lining up with TRBD2. Trimming cost V 6 bases and J 3 bases; bases outside gene matches: 5. The CDR3 loop spans 15 amino acids. The germline V gene encodes CDR1 ENHRY and CDR2 SYGVKD. The CDR3 sequence: CAIRETSGGKETQYF. For the CDR3, the DNA is TGTGCCATCAGGGAGACTAGCGGGGGCAAAGAGACCCAGTACTTC.